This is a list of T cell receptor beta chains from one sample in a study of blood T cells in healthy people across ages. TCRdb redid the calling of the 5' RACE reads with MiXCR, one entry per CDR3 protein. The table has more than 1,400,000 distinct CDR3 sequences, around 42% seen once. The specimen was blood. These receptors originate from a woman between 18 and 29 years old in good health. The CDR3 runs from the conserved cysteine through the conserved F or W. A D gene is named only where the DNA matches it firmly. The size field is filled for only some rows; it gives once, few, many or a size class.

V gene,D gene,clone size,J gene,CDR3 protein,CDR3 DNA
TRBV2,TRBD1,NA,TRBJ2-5,CASDRVRETQYF,TGTGCCAGCGACAGGGTCAGAGAGACCCAGTACTTC
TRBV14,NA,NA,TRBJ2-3,CASSQQLTARTDTQYF,TGTGCCAGCAGCCAACAACTGACAGCCCGCACAGATACGCAGTATTTT
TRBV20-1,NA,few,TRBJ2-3,CSAHAPGGDTQYF,TGCAGTGCTCACGCTCCCGGCGGGGATACGCAGTATTTT
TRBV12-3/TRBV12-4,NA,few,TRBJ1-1,CASSTSPTGNTEAFF,TGTGCCAGCAGTACATCACCGACAGGGAACACTGAAGCTTTCTTT
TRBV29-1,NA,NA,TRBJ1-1,CSGVGGANIRSEAFF,TGCAGCGGCGTTGGGGGGGCGAATATCAGGTCTGAAGCTTTCTTT
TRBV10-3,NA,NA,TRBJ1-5,CAIKGSDNQPQHF,TGTGCCATCAAGGGCAGCGACAATCAGCCCCAGCATTTT
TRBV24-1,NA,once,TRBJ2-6,CATSDWWVLRISSGANVLTF,TGTGCCACCAGTGATTGGTGGGTTCTCCGAATAAGCTCTGGGGCCAACGTCCTGACTTTC
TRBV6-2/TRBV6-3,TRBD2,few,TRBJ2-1,CASSTLAGALNEQFF,TGTGCCAGCAGTACCCTAGCGGGGGCCCTCAATGAGCAGTTCTTC
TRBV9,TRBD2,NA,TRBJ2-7,CASSVTSGRLGEQYF,TGTGCCAGCAGCGTTACTAGCGGGAGGCTCGGCGAGCAGTACTTC
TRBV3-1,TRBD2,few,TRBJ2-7,CASSPSLSSGTDEQYF,TGTGCCAGCAGCCCTTCCCTGTCTAGCGGGACCGACGAGCAGTACTTC
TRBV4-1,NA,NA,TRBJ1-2,CASSDLGTVYGYTF,TGCGCCAGCAGTGATTTGGGGACCGTCTATGGCTACACCTTC
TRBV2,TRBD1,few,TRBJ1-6,CASSEDGQGFNSPLHF,TGTGCCAGCAGTGAAGATGGACAGGGGTTTAATTCACCCCTCCACTTT
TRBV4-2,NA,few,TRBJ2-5,CASSLRAGARGETQYF,TGTGCCAGCAGCCTCAGGGCGGGGGCCCGTGGGGAGACCCAGTACTTC
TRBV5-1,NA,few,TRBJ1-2,CASSSTTGIYGYTF,TGCGCCAGCAGCTCGACTACAGGGATCTATGGCTACACCTTC
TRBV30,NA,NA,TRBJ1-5,CAWNGRDNQPQHF,TGTGCCTGGAATGGCCGGGACAATCAGCCCCAGCATTTT
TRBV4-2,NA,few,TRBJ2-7,CASSQDGGQTYEQYF,TGTGCCAGCAGCCAAGACGGGGGGCAGACCTACGAGCAGTACTTC
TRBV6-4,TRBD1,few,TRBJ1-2,CASSPTGVGNYGYTF,TGTGCCAGCAGTCCCACAGGGGTTGGAAACTATGGCTACACCTTC
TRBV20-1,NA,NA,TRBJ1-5,CSARVAGQLNQPQHF,TGCAGTGCTAGAGTTGCTGGACAGTTGAATCAGCCCCAGCATTTT
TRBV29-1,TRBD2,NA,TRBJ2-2,CSVSSGRAGTGELFF,TGCAGCGTCTCTAGCGGGAGGGCCGGCACCGGGGAGCTGTTTTTT
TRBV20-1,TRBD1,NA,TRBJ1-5,CSAAGGSGNQPQHF,TGCAGTGCCGCAGGGGGAAGTGGCAATCAGCCCCAGCATTTT
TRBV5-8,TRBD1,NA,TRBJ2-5,CASSPRTGLAETQYF,TGTGCCAGCAGCCCACGGACAGGGCTTGCCGAGACCCAGTACTTC
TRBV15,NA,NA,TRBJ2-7,CATSREVGSYNEQYF,TGTGCCACCAGCAGAGAAGTTGGCTCCTACAATGAGCAGTACTTC
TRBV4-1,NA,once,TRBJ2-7,CASSQARDASYEQYF,TGCGCCAGCAGCCAGGCCCGGGACGCCTCCTACGAGCAGTACTTC
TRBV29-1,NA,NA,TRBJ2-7,CSTRPSTNEQYF,TGCAGCACAAGGCCTTCGACCAATGAGCAGTACTTC
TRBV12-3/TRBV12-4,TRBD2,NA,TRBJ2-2,CASSPHRGGLAATGELFF,TGTGCCAGCAGTCCGCATCGGGGGGGACTAGCGGCCACCGGGGAGCTGTTTTTT
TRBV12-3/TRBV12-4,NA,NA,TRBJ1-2,CASSLGTAPNYGYTF,TGTGCCAGCAGTTTAGGGACAGCTCCTAACTATGGCTACACCTTC
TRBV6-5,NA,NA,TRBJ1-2,CASSPSPDSNYGYTF,TGTGCCAGCAGTCCGAGCCCGGACAGTAACTATGGCTACACCTTC
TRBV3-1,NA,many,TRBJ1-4,CASTRAGATNEKLFF,TGTGCCAGCACCCGAGCGGGAGCAACTAATGAAAAACTGTTTTTT
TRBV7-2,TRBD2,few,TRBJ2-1,CASSGRGLDIYNEQFF,TGTGCCAGCAGCGGACGGGGACTAGATATCTACAATGAGCAGTTCTTC
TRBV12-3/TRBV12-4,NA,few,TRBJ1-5,CASSLWVGAGTNQPQHF,TGTGCCAGCAGTTTGTGGGTGGGAGCGGGAACCAATCAGCCCCAGCATTTT
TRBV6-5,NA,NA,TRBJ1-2,CASRRATDNYGYTF,TGTGCCAGCCGAAGGGCCACGGATAACTATGGCTACACCTTC
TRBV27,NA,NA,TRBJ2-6,CASSTRGLLSSGANVLTF,TGTGCCAGCAGTACCCGCGGACTGTTGAGCTCTGGGGCCAACGTCCTGACTTTC
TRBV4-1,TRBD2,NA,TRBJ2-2,CASSQERYSGNSTNTGELFF,TGCGCCAGCAGCCAAGAACGATACAGCGGGAACTCCACGAACACCGGGGAGCTGTTTTTT
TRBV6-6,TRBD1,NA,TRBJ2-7,CASSSSRGQGTYEQYF,TGTGCCAGCAGTTCTTCTCGGGGACAGGGGACCTACGAGCAGTACTTC
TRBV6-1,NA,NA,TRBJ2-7,CASSENWASYEQYF,TGTGCCAGCAGTGAGAACTGGGCCTCCTACGAGCAGTACTTC
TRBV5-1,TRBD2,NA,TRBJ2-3,CASSLVAGAQNTQYF,TGCGCCAGCAGCTTGGTAGCGGGCGCTCAGAATACGCAGTATTTT
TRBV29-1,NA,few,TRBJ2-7,CSVEEADRSYEQYF,TGCAGCGTTGAAGAGGCTGACCGCTCCTACGAGCAGTACTTC
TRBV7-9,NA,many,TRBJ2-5,CASRLGETQYF,TGTGCCAGCAGGCTAGGGGAGACCCAGTACTTC
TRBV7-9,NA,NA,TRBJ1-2,CASSLKRHGYTF,TGTGCCAGCAGCTTAAAAAGGCATGGCTACACCTTC
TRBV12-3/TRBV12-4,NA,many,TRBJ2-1,CASSFWQGRNEQFF,TGTGCCAGCAGTTTCTGGCAGGGTAGGAATGAGCAGTTCTTC